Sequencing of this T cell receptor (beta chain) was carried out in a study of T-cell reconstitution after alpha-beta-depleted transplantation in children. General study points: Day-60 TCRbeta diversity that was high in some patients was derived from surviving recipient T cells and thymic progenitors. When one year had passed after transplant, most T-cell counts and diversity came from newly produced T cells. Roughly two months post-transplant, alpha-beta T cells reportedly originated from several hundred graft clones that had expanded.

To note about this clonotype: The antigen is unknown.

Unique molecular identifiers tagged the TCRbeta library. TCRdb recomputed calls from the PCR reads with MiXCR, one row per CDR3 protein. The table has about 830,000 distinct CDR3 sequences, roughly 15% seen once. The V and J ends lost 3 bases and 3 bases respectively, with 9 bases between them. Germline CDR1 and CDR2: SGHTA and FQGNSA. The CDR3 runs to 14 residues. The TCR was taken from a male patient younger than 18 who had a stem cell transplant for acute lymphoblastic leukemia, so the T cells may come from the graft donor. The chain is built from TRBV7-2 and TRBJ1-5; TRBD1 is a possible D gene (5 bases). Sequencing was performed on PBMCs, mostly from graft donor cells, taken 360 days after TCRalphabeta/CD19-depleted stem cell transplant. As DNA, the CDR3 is TGTGCCAGCAGCTTCAGGGCACCCAATCAGCCCCAGCATTTT. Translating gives CASSFRAPNQPQHF.